These T cell receptor beta chains were read from a single sample in a study of T cell changes during pregnancy in multiple sclerosis. Method: immunoSEQ multiplex PCR; TCRdb's copy keeps in-frame clones and lacks some. The sample carries tens of thousands of clones, 90% recorded once. The input for sequencing was CD4+ T cells from peripheral blood mononuclear cells, taken before pregnancy. Source of these receptors: a female donor with multiple sclerosis, enrolled in a pregnancy study. CDR3s include the opening cysteine and the closing phenylalanine or tryptophan. The order of the fields is J gene, V gene, D gene, clone size, CDR3 DNA, CDR3 protein. D genes are given only for firm matches. Clone size appears in some rows only: once, few, many, or a class for an expanded clone.

j_gene: TRBJ2-5
v_gene: TRBV4-1
d_gene: TRBD2
abundance: once
CDR3nt: TGCGCCAGCAGTTCAACTGTTTGGGAGGGGAGAGGAGAGACCCAGTACTTC
CDR3aa: CASSSTVWEGRGETQYF

j_gene: TRBJ2-3
v_gene: TRBV18
d_gene: TRBD1
abundance: few
CDR3nt: TGTGCCAGCTCAAGGACAGGGAAAACCCTAGATACGCAGTATTTT
CDR3aa: CASSRTGKTLDTQYF

j_gene: TRBJ2-1
v_gene: TRBV6-6
d_gene: .
abundance: .
CDR3nt: TGTGCCAGCATGGGGGGTGGGAGTTCCACCTACAATGAGCAGTTCTTC
CDR3aa: CASMGGGSSTYNEQFF

j_gene: TRBJ2-5
v_gene: TRBV28
d_gene: TRBD1
abundance: .
CDR3nt: TGTGCCAGCGCTTTCGACAGGGGCGTAGAGACCCAGTACTTC
CDR3aa: CASAFDRGVETQYF

j_gene: TRBJ1-2
v_gene: TRBV7-9
d_gene: TRBD1
abundance: .
CDR3nt: TGTGCCAGCAGCCACGGCCTTTTTCCAGGACAGGGTCCTAACTATGGCTACACCTTC
CDR3aa: CASSHGLFPGQGPNYGYTF

j_gene: TRBJ2-1
v_gene: TRBV5-4
d_gene: TRBD1
abundance: .
CDR3nt: TGTGCCAGCAGCAAGGCAGGACAGGGGTGGAGTGAGCAGTTCTTC
CDR3aa: CASSKAGQGWSEQFF

j_gene: TRBJ1-2
v_gene: TRBV5-1
d_gene: .
abundance: .
CDR3nt: TGCGCCAGCAGCTTGGCCCTGGGGGCTCACTATGGCTACACCTTC
CDR3aa: CASSLALGAHYGYTF

j_gene: TRBJ2-1
v_gene: TRBV7-2
d_gene: .
abundance: .
CDR3nt: TGTGCCAGCAGCTCTCAGGTTAGCTCCTACAATGAGCAGTTCTTC
CDR3aa: CASSSQVSSYNEQFF

j_gene: TRBJ2-2
v_gene: TRBV6-5
d_gene: TRBD1
abundance: .
CDR3nt: TGTGCCAGCAGCCGGACAGGGGGGCGGGGGGAGCTGTTTTTT
CDR3aa: CASSRTGGRGELFF

j_gene: TRBJ1-4
v_gene: TRBV6-5
d_gene: TRBD1
abundance: .
CDR3nt: TGTGCCAGCAGTTACGGAGGACAGGGGGGGGAAAAACTGTTTTTT
CDR3aa: CASSYGGQGGEKLFF

j_gene: TRBJ2-7
v_gene: TRBV28
d_gene: .
abundance: .
CDR3nt: TGTGCCAGCAGGGAAGCGCACTACGAGCAGTACTTC
CDR3aa: CASREAHYEQYF

j_gene: TRBJ2-5
v_gene: TRBV5-1
d_gene: TRBD2
abundance: .
CDR3nt: TGCGCCAGCAGCACCGGGGGGGCCGCAGAGACCCAGTACTTC
CDR3aa: CASSTGGAAETQYF

j_gene: TRBJ2-2
v_gene: TRBV19
d_gene: .
abundance: .
CDR3nt: TGTGCCAGTAGTATGAAAGGAGGGATCACCGGGGAGCTGTTTTTT
CDR3aa: CASSMKGGITGELFF

j_gene: TRBJ2-5
v_gene: TRBV2
d_gene: TRBD1
abundance: .
CDR3nt: TGTGCCAGCAGTGATACAGGGGGCGTTGGCCTAGAGACCCAGTACTTC
CDR3aa: CASSDTGGVGLETQYF

j_gene: TRBJ2-2
v_gene: TRBV11-3
d_gene: TRBD1
abundance: .
CDR3nt: TGTGCCAGCAGCTCACACAGGGGTGGCGGGGAGCTGTTTTTT
CDR3aa: CASSSHRGGGELFF

j_gene: TRBJ2-2
v_gene: TRBV28
d_gene: TRBD2
abundance: .
CDR3nt: TGTGCCAGCAATTTGTGGGAGGGCGCTACCGGGGAGCTGTTTTTT
CDR3aa: CASNLWEGATGELFF

j_gene: TRBJ1-1
v_gene: TRBV5-1
d_gene: .
abundance: .
CDR3nt: TGCGCCAGCAGCTTAACAGGGTCGCCCATCATGAACACTGAAGCTTTCTTT
CDR3aa: CASSLTGSPIMNTEAFF

j_gene: TRBJ2-4
v_gene: TRBV7-2
d_gene: TRBD2
abundance: .
CDR3nt: TGTGCCAGCAGCGTCGGACTAGCGGGAATACTAGCCAAAAACATTCAGTACTTC
CDR3aa: CASSVGLAGILAKNIQYF

j_gene: TRBJ2-7
v_gene: TRBV27
d_gene: TRBD2
abundance: .
CDR3nt: TGTGCCAGCAGGGCTAGCGGAGCCCCTGGGGAGCAGTACTTC
CDR3aa: CASRASGAPGEQYF

j_gene: TRBJ2-5
v_gene: TRBV2
d_gene: TRBD1
abundance: .
CDR3nt: TGTGCCAGCAGTCAGGGGGAAGAGACCCAGTACTTC
CDR3aa: CASSQGEETQYF

j_gene: TRBJ2-7
v_gene: TRBV4-2
d_gene: TRBD1
abundance: .
CDR3nt: TGTGCCAGCAGCCAAGTGAAGGGACAGGGGGCCTACGAGCAGTACTTC
CDR3aa: CASSQVKGQGAYEQYF

j_gene: TRBJ2-7
v_gene: TRBV6-6
d_gene: .
abundance: .
CDR3nt: TGTGCCAGCACCAACCGGGGTCCTCCCCACGAGCAGTACTTC
CDR3aa: CASTNRGPPHEQYF

j_gene: TRBJ1-4
v_gene: TRBV7-2
d_gene: .
abundance: .
CDR3nt: TGTGCCAGCAGCTTAGCATCGGGTGAAAAACTGTTTTTT
CDR3aa: CASSLASGEKLFF

j_gene: TRBJ2-1
v_gene: TRBV2
d_gene: TRBD1
abundance: .
CDR3nt: TGTGCCAGCAGTGGGGGACAGGCAAATGAGCAGTTCTTC
CDR3aa: CASSGGQANEQFF

j_gene: TRBJ2-5
v_gene: TRBV5-1
d_gene: .
abundance: .
CDR3nt: TGCGCCAGCAGCTCCGGGACAAACGGAGCACAGGCTGGGACCCAGTACTTC
CDR3aa: CASSSGTNGAQAGTQYF

j_gene: TRBJ1-6
v_gene: TRBV21-1
d_gene: .
abundance: .
CDR3nt: TGTGCCAGCAGCAAATGTGACAGCTCCTATAATTCACCCCTCCACTTT
CDR3aa: CASSKCDSSYNSPLHF

j_gene: TRBJ1-1
v_gene: TRBV5-1
d_gene: TRBD1
abundance: .
CDR3nt: TGCGCCAGCAGCTTGAGACAGGGAAGCACTGAAGCTTTCTTT
CDR3aa: CASSLRQGSTEAFF

j_gene: TRBJ2-7
v_gene: TRBV2
d_gene: TRBD2
abundance: .
CDR3nt: TGTGCCAGCAGTGGGCGGGTCGGAGCGGGAGGACCCTCCTACGAGCAGTACTTC
CDR3aa: CASSGRVGAGGPSYEQYF